Presented here are 23 T cell receptor beta chains from one specimen sequenced in a study of identical twins. MiXCR, applied by TCRdb to the 5' RACE reads, yields one record per CDR3 protein. The sample records hundreds of thousands of distinct CDR3 sequences, about 12% being singletons. This same sample was also taken into another study, of yellow fever vaccine responses in identical twins.

Sequenced material: PBMCs. Source of these receptors: a woman between 18 and 29 years old in good health.

In its sample, this clonotype was seen a few times. The V gene is TRBV6-1, the J gene TRBJ2-5; TRBD2 agrees at 11 bases. V shed 6 bases, J shed 4 bases, and the junction held 7 bases outside the gene matches. The CDR3 runs 15 residues. The germline V gene encodes CDR1 MNHNS and CDR2 SASEGT. CDR3 region: CASRQQTSGAETQYF. For the CDR3, the DNA is TGTGCCAGCAGGCAACAGACTAGCGGGGCAGAGACCCAGTACTTC.

This clonotype was found a few times. The genes are TRBV5-1 and TRBJ2-7; TRBD1 aligns across 8 bases. CDR3 length: 14 residues. Germline CDR1 SGHRS, CDR2 YFSETQ. V lost 2 bases and J lost 5; bases outside the gene matches: 6. As DNA, the CDR3 is TGCGCCAGCAGCTTTGGGGACAGGAAGAACGAGCAGTACTTC. Translated: CASSFGDRKNEQYF.

The rearrangement joins TRBV21-1 to TRBJ1-5; TRBD1 is taken as the D call from the table, unchecked against the DNA. TRBV21-1 is a documented pseudogene. There are 15 residues in the CDR3. In DNA form, the CDR3 reads TGTGCCAGCGCCCCGGGACAGGGGCAAAGTCAGCCCCAGCATTTT. Residues: CASAPGQGQSQPQHF.

J is TRBJ1-5 and V is TRBV7-9, with D possibly matching TRBD1 (5 bases). This CDR3 is built from 14 residues. Per germline, CDR1 SEHNR and CDR2 FQNEAQ (reference sequence). With 4 bases removed from V and 7 bases from J, the gap between germline ends came to 14 bases. CDR3 bases: TGTGCCAGCAGCTCTACAGGTCGGGGGCAGCCCCAGCATTTT. Its protein is CASSSTGRGQPQHF.

This clonotype was counted once. V and J are TRBV24-1 and TRBJ2-1; D is unclear. The V gene lost 0 bases and the J gene lost 9 bases, with 14 bases spanning the gap. The CDR3 is made up of 15 amino acids. Germline V gene sequence: CDR1 KGHDR, CDR2 SFDVKD. The chain's CDR3 is CATSDLALDVGEQFF. The CDR3 nucleotides read TGTGCCACCAGTGATTTGGCGCTAGACGTGGGTGAGCAGTTCTTC.

This clonotype occurred many times. This sequence joins TRBV5-1 and TRBJ2-7, with D perhaps TRBD1 (6 bases). Trimming shortened V by 0 bases and J by 5 bases, and 9 bases separated the two germline ends. Germline V lookup: CDR1 SGHRS, CDR2 YFSETQ. The CDR3 contains 13 residues. DNA for the CDR3: TGCGCCAGCAGCTTGGACAGGGCGGACGAGCAGTACTTC. Protein: CASSLDRADEQYF.

This clonotype has only a few counts. V usage is TRBV10-3 and J usage is TRBJ2-3; the match to TRBD2 covers 7 bases. Trimming cost V 3 bases and J 5 bases; bases outside gene matches: 8. Germline CDR1 and CDR2: ENHRY and SYGVKD. The CDR3 totals 15 residues. The CDR3 sequence: CAISDRRSGEDTQYF. The CDR3 nucleotides read TGTGCCATCAGTGACCGAAGAAGCGGGGAAGATACGCAGTATTTT.

The table lists this clonotype with many counts. The chain joins TRBV24-1 to TRBJ2-2, with 7 positions matching TRBD1. Germline CDR1 reads KGHDR; CDR2 reads SFDVKD. The trim removed 3 bases at V and 1 base at J, leaving 4 bases unmatched. This CDR3 is 16 amino acids long. The CDR3 reads CATSDGQVVNTGELFF. The CDR3 nucleotides read TGTGCCACCAGTGATGGACAGGTAGTGAACACCGGGGAGCTGTTTTTT.

This clonotype was detected only a few times. This chain joins TRBV28 and TRBJ2-2; D may correspond to TRBD1 or TRBD2 (6 bases each). Trimming took 6 bases from V and 5 from J, leaving 16 bases between them. Germline CDR1 MDHEN, CDR2 SYDVKM. The length of the CDR3 is 15 residues. CDR3 region: CASRGGQGGTGELFF. The DNA of the CDR3 is TGTGCCAGCAGGGGGGGACAAGGTGGAACCGGGGAGCTGTTTTTT.

This clonotype was seen many times. The chain recombines TRBV20-1 with TRBJ1-1; D gene unclear. Germline V lookup: CDR1 DFQATT, CDR2 SNEGSKA (reference sequence). CDR3 size: 11 residues. Trimming took off 3 bases at V and 1 base at J, with 3 bases between the two ends. The CDR3 sequence: CSARENTEAFF. CDR3 DNA: TGCAGTGCTAGGGAGAACACTGAAGCTTTCTTT.

This clonotype was seen more than once but under ten times. J is TRBJ2-3 and V is TRBV5-1, with D perhaps TRBD1 (6 bases). CDR3 length: 15 residues. CDR1 SGHRS and CDR2 YFSETQ come from the germline V gene. The V gene lost 4 bases and the J gene lost 2 bases, with 14 bases spanning the gap. The CDR3 reads CASSRDNSNTDTQYF. CDR3 nucleotides: TGCGCCAGCAGCCGGGACAACTCAAACACAGATACGCAGTATTTT.

This clonotype came up a few times. This sequence joins TRBV20-1 and TRBJ1-2; perhaps TRBD1 as D (6 bases). Trimming left V 4 bases short and J 4 bases short, with 13 bases between. The germline CDR1 and CDR2 sequences are DFQATT and SNEGSKA (reference sequence). This CDR3 spans 13 amino acids. The CDR3 nucleotides are TGCAGTGCTAACCCGGACAGTACCTATGGCTACACCTTC. This encodes CSANPDSTYGYTF.

Ten or more counts support this clonotype. The rearrangement joins TRBV4-1 to TRBJ2-1; D unclear. This CDR3 is 15 amino acids long. CDR1 is MGHRA and CDR2 is YSYEKL in the germline V gene. With 1 base removed from V and 1 base from J, the gap between germline ends came to 8 bases. DNA for the CDR3: TGCGCCAGCAGCCAAGGGGTAGCATCCTACAATGAGCAGTTCTTC. Translating gives CASSQGVASYNEQFF.

The CDR3 loop is CASSYGLPGRSPLHF. The CDR3 coding sequence is TGTGCCAGCAGTTACGGACTACCGGGAAGATCACCCCTCCACTTT. V and J are TRBV6-5 and TRBJ1-6, with D unresolved. Germline V gene lookup returns CDR1 MNHEY and CDR2 SVGAGI. CDR3 length: 15 residues. V was clipped by 2 bases and J by 10 bases, with 15 bases between them.

This clonotype was counted only a few times. The chain has TRBV2 and TRBJ1-2; 11 positions match TRBD1. V lost 7 bases to trimming and J lost 5 bases; unmatched junction nucleotides: 6. CDR1 and CDR2 from the germline V gene are SNHLY and FYNNEI. The CDR3 has 14 amino acids. Here the CDR3 reads CASTAGQGDYGYTF. DNA of the CDR3: TGTGCCAGCACCGCGGGACAGGGGGATTATGGCTACACCTTC.

This chain joins TRBV12-3 or TRBV12-4 and TRBJ1-3, with a weak D call TRBD1 (5 bases). Trimming shortened V by 6 bases and J by 3 bases, and 15 bases separated the two germline ends. The CDR3 runs 15 residues. CDR3: CASSPRGEGGNTIYF. CDR3 in DNA: TGTGCCAGCAGCCCCCGAGGGGAGGGTGGAAACACCATATATTTT.

This clonotype came up many times. The chain combines TRBV12-3 or TRBV12-4 with TRBJ1-2; no clear D gene. V gave up 1 base and J gave up 3 bases, with 9 bases separating them. The CDR3 is 14 residues long. For the CDR3, the DNA is TGTGCCAGCAGTTTAGAGGGCTTGGACTATGGCTACACCTTC. Translation gives CASSLEGLDYGYTF.

This clonotype appeared a few times. The chain employs TRBV5-1 and TRBJ2-1, with 9 bases identical to TRBD2. The CDR3 is made up of 14 amino acids. Germline CDR1 reads SGHRS; CDR2 reads YFSETQ. V lost 7 bases and J lost 1; bases outside the gene matches: 3. The CDR3 is CASGGGGSYNEQFF. CDR3 sequence (DNA): TGCGCCAGCGGCGGGGGGGGTTCCTACAATGAGCAGTTCTTC.

This clonotype has a handful of counts. The chain combines TRBV6-1 with TRBJ1-1, with D possibly TRBD1 on 5 matching bases. Trimming cost V 7 bases and J 2 bases, with 11 bases left between them. Germline V gene data show CDR1 as MNHNS and CDR2 as SASEGT. CDR3 length: 13 amino acids. The CDR3 coding sequence is TGTGCCAGCAACCCAGGGCCTAACACTGAAGCTTTCTTT. Encoded protein: CASNPGPNTEAFF.

The V and J genes are TRBV27 and TRBJ1-5; 8 nucleotides align to TRBD1. CDR1 MNHEY and CDR2 SMNVEV come from the germline V gene (reference sequence). The CDR3 has 17 amino acids. Unmatched junction bases numbered 13, after V lost 4 bases and J lost 5 bases. CDR3 coding DNA: TGTGCCAGCAGTTACCCCAGACAGGGGTGGAGGGATCAGCCCCAGCATTTT. It is translated as CASSYPRQGWRDQPQHF.

This clonotype was counted between two and nine times. The V and J genes are TRBV12-3 or TRBV12-4 and TRBJ2-7, with a weak D call TRBD2 (6 bases). CDR3 length: 17 amino acids. V lost 3 bases to trimming and J lost 1 base, with 19 bases between them. The CDR3 sequence: CASSLGGAFARSYEQYF. CDR3 nucleotide sequence: TGTGCCAGCAGTTTGGGCGGGGCTTTCGCCAGGTCCTACGAGCAGTACTTC.

The chain couples TRBV12-3 or TRBV12-4 to TRBJ1-5; D uncertain. The CDR3 runs to 13 residues. Trimming stripped 8 bases from V and 0 bases from J, with 8 bases between. CDR3: CASATYSNQPQHF. The CDR3, as DNA: TGTGCCAGCGCAACGTATAGCAATCAGCCCCAGCATTTT.

This clonotype has just a few counts. The chain carries TRBV4-1 and TRBJ2-7; 9 nucleotides agree with TRBD1. In germline, CDR1 is MGHRA, CDR2 YSYEKL. Trimming at V came to 0 bases and at J to 0 bases, leaving 3 bases not matched to a gene. The CDR3 has 16 residues. The DNA of the CDR3 is TGCGCCAGCAGCCAAGATAGGGGACAGGGCTCCTACGAGCAGTACTTC. Translating gives CASSQDRGQGSYEQYF.